Included here is one T cell receptor (beta chain) sequence, with context. Antigen specificity is unknown. Clones were read by immunoSEQ multiplex PCR, and TCRdb kept only the in-frame ones, dropping some. The top ten hold 3% to 3.5% of the sample, which has over 150,000 clones, 88% seen once. V was pared by 5 bases and J by 4 bases, with 8 bases of the junction left unmatched. The CDR3 runs to 15 residues. In germline, CDR1 is LNHDA, CDR2 SQIVND (reference sequence). The sample is drawn from a study of T cell responses to AZD1222 COVID-19 vaccine. Study in general: Second doses were pooled across both intervals (about 4 or about 12 weeks). Study-level points and caveats: Donors skewed white British and female; clonal diversity was possibly underestimated. Vaccine-associated CD4 TCRs ranged over spike, dominating at 160-218 and 743-854. Spike-specific TCR depth and breadth grew after two AZD1222 doses.

The rearrangement joins TRBV19 to TRBJ2-3; 8 bases line up with TRBD1. This TCR was sampled from an adult in good health. The sample in question was peripheral blood, obtained on day 0 of AZD1222 vaccination. As DNA, the CDR3 is TGTGCCAGTAGTCCCCCGGACAGGGTGCCAGATACGCAGTATTTT. It yields the protein CASSPPDRVPDTQYF. Combining the CDR3 with reference TRBV19 and TRBJ2-3 gives the whole variable domain DGGITQSPKYLFRKEGQNVTLSCEQNLNHDAMYWYRQDPGQGLRLIYYSQIVNDFQKGDIAEGYSVSREKKESFPLTVTSAQKNPTAFYLCASSPPDRVPDTQYFGPGTRLTVL.